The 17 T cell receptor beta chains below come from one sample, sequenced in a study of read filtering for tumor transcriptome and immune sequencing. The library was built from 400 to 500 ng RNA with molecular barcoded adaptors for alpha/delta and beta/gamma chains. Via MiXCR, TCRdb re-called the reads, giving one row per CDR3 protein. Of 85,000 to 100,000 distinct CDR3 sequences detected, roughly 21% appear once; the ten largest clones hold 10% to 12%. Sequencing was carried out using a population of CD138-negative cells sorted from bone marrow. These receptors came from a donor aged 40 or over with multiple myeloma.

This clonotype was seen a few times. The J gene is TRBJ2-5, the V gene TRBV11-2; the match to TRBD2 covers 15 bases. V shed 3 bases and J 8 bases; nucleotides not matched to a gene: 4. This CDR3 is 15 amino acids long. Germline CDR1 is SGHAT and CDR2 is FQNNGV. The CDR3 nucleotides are TGTGCCAGCAGCTTGGGACTAGCGGGGGGCCACACCCAGTACTTC. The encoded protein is CASSLGLAGGHTQYF. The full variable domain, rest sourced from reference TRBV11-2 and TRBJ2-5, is EAGVAQSPRYKIIEKRQSVAFWCNPISGHATLYWYQQILGQGPKLLIQFQNNGVVDDSQLPKDRFSAERLKGVDSTLKIQPAKLEDSAVYLCASSLGLAGGHTQYFGPGTRLLVL.

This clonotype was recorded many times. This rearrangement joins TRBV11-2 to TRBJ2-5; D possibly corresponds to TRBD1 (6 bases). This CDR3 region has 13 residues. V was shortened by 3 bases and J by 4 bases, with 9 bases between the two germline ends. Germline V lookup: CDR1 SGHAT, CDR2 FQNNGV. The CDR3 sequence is CASSFGQPETQYF. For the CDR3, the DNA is TGTGCCAGCAGCTTCGGACAGCCAGAGACCCAGTACTTC.

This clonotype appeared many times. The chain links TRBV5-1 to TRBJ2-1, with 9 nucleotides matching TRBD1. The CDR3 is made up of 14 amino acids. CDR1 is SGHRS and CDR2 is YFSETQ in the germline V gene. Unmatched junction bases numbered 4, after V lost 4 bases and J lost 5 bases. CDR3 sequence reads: CASSPGQGHNEQFF. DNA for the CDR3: TGCGCCAGCAGCCCCGGACAGGGGCACAATGAGCAGTTCTTC. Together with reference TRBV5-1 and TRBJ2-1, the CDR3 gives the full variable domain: KAGVTQTPRYLIKTRGQQVTLSCSPISGHRSVSWYQQTPGQGLQFLFEYFSETQRNKGNFPGRFSGRQFSNSRSEMNVSTLELGDSALYLCASSPGQGHNEQFFGPGTRLTVL.

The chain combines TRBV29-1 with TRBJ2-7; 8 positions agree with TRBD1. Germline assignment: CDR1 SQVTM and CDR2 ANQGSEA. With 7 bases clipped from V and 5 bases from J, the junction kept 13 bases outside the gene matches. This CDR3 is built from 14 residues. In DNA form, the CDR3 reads TGCAGCGCCATATCCTTAGGACAGGGCAACGAGCAGTACTTC. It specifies CSAISLGQGNEQYF.

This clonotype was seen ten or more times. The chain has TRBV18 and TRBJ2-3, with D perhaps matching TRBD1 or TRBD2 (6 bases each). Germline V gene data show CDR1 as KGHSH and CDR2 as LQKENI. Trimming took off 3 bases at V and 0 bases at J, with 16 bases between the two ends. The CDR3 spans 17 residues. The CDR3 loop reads CASSPLLGGTSTDTQYF. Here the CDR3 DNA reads TGTGCCAGCTCACCCTTACTAGGGGGGACTAGCACAGATACGCAGTATTTT.

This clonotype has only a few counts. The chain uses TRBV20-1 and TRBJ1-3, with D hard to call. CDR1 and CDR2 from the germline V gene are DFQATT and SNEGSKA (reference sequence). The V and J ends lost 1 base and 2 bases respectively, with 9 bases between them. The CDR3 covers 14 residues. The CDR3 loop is CSARVTSPGNTIYF. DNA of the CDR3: TGCAGTGCTAGAGTCACCTCTCCTGGAAACACCATATATTTT.

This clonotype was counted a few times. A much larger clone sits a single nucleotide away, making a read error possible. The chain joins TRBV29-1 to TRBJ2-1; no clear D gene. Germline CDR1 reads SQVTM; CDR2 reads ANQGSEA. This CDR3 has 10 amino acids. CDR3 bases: TGCAGCACCACACACAATGGGCAGTTCTTC. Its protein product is CSTTHNGQFF.

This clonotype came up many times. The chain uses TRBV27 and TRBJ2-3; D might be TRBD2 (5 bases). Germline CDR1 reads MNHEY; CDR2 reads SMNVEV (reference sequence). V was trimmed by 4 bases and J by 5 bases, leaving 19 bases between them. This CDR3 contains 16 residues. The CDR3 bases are TGTGCCAGCAGTTCCCTGCGGCGGGCCCTACAAGATACGCAGTATTTT. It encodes CASSSLRRALQDTQYF.

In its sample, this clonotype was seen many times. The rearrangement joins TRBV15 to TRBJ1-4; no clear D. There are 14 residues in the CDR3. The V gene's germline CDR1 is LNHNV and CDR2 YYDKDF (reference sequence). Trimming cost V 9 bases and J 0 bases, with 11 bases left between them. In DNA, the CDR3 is TGTGCCACTGCAGCGGAGGCAACTAATGAAAAACTGTTTTTT. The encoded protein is CATAAEATNEKLFF.

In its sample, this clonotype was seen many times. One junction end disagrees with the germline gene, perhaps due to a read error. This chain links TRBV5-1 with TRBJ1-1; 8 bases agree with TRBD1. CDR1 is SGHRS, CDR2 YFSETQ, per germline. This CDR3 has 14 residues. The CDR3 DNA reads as TGTGCCAGCAGCCTCGGGACAGGCAACACTGAAGCTTTCTTT. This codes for CASSLGTGNTEAFF.

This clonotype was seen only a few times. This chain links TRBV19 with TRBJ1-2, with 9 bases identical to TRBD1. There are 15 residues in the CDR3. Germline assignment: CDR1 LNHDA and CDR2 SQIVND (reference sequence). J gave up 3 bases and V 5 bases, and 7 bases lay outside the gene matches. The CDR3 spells CASSPGTGSDYGYTF. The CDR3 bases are TGTGCCAGTAGTCCCGGGACAGGGTCGGACTATGGCTACACCTTC.

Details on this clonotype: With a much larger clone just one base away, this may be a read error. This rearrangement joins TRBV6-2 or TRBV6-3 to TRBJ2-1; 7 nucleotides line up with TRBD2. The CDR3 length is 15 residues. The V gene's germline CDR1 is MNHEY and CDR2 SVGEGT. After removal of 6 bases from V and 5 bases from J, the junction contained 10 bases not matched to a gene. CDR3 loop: CASRLLANPHNEQFF. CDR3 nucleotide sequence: TGTGCCAGCAGGTTACTAGCGAACCCCCACAATGAGCAGTTCTTC.

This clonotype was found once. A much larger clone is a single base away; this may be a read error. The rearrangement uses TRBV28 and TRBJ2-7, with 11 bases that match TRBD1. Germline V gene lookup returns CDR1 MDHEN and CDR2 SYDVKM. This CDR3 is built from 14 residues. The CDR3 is CACSLGTGGYEQYF. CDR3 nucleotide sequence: TGTGCCTGCAGTTTAGGGACAGGGGGATACGAGCAGTACTTC.

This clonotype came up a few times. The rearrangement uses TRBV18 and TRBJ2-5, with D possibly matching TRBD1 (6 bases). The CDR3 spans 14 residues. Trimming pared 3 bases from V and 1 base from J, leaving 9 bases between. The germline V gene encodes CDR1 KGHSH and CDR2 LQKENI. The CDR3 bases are TGTGCCAGCTCACCCGCAGGGGTCCAAGAGACCCAGTACTTC. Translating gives CASSPAGVQETQYF.

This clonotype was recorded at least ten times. The CDR3 loop is CASRPGTASNQPQHF. The CDR3, as DNA: TGTGCCAGCCGGCCGGGGACAGCTAGCAATCAGCCCCAGCATTTT. V gene TRBV2 combines with J gene TRBJ1-5; TRBD1 agrees at 7 bases. The CDR3 length is 15 residues. V lost 8 bases, J lost 0 bases, and 7 bases stayed unmatched. Germline-derived CDR1 and CDR2 are SNHLY and FYNNEI.

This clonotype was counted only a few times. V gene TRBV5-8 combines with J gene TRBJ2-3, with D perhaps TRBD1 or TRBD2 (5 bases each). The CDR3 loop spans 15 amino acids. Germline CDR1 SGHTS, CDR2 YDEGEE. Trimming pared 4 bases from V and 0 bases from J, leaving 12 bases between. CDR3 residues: CASSLPGRSTDTQYF. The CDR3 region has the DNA TGTGCCAGCAGCCTGCCGGGACGGAGCACAGATACGCAGTATTTT.

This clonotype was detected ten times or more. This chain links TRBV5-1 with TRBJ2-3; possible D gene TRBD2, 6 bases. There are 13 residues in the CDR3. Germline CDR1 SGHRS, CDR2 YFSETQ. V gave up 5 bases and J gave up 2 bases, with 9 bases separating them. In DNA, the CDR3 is TGCGCCAGCAGTTGGACTACCACAGATACGCAGTATTTT. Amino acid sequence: CASSWTTTDTQYF.